This T cell receptor (beta chain) was retrieved from a study of T cell responses to AZD1222 COVID-19 vaccine. Trimming removed 2 bases at V and 0 bases at J, with 12 bases between. The CDR3 is 16 amino acids. Germline V gene data show CDR1 as MNHEY and CDR2 as SMNVEV (reference sequence). As to this clone: Its antigen is unknown.

Profiled with immunoSEQ multiplex PCR; TCRdb holds only in-frame clones, not every one. The sample includes 110,000 to 150,000 clones, roughly nine tenths seen only once; the top ten take about 1.5%. Findings of the study overall: Females outnumbered males among donors, who were mostly white British; clonal diversity was possibly underestimated.

The starting material was peripheral blood, obtained on day 0 of AZD1222 vaccination. This clonotype was obtained from an adult in good health. V usage is TRBV27 and J usage is TRBJ2-3; maybe TRBD2 (5 bases). CDR3 region: CASSLGGRSSTDTQYF. CDR3 DNA: TGTGCCAGCAGTTTAGGAGGCCGTTCCAGCACAGATACGCAGTATTTT.